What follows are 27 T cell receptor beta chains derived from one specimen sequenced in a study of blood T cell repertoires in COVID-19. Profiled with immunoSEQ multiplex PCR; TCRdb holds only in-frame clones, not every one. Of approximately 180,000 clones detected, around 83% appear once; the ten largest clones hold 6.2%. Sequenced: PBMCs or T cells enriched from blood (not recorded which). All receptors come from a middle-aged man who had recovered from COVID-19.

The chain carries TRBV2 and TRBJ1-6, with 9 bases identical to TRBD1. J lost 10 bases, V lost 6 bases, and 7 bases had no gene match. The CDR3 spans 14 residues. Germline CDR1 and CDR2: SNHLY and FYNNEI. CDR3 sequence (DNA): TGTGCCAGCAGCTCGGGACAGGGCGAATCACCCCTCCACTTT. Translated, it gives CASSSGQGESPLHF.

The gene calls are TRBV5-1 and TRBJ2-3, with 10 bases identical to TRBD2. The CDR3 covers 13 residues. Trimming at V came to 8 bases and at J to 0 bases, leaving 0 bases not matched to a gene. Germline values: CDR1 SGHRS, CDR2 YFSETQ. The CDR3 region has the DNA TGCGCCAGTAGCGGGGGGAGCACAGATACGCAGTATTTT. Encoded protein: CASSGGSTDTQYF.

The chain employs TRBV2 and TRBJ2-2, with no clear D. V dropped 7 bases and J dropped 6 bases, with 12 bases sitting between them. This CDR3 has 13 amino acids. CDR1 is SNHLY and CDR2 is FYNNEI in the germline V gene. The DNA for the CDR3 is TGTGCCAGCATTGAGGTTCGAGCCGGGGAGCTGTTTTTT. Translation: CASIEVRAGELFF.

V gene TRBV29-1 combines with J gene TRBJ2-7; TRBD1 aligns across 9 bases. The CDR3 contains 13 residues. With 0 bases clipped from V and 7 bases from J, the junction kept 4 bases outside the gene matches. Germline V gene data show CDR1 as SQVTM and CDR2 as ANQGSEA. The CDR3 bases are TGCAGCGTTGAAGAGGGACAGGGAAGGGAGCAGTACTTC. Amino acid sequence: CSVEEGQGREQYF.

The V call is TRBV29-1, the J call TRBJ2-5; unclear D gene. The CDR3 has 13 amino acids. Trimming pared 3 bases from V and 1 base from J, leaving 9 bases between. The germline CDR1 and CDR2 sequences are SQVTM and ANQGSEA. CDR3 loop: CSVESSSQETQYF. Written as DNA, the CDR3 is TGCAGCGTTGAGTCGTCGAGCCAAGAGACCCAGTACTTC.

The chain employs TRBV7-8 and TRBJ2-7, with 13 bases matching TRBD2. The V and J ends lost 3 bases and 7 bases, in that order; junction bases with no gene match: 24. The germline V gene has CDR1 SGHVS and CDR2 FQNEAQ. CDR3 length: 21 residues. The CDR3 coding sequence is TGTGCCAGCAGCTTTACCCTCACTGCCGGGACTAGCGGGACGAGGGTGGGGGAGCAGTACTTC. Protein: CASSFTLTAGTSGTRVGEQYF.

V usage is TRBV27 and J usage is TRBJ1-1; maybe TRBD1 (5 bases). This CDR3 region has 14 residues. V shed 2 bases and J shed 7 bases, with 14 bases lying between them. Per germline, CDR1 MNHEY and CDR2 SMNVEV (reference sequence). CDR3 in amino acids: CASSLRGQAYEAFF. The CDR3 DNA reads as TGTGCCAGCAGTTTAAGGGGCCAGGCATATGAAGCTTTCTTT.

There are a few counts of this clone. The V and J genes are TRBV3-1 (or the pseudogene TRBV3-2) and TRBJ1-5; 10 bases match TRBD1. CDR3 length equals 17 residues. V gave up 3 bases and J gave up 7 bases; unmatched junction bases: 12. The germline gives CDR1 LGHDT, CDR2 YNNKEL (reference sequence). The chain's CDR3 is CASSHSGTGDSRQPQHF. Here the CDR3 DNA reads TGTGCCAGCAGCCATTCCGGGACAGGGGATTCGAGGCAGCCCCAGCATTTT.

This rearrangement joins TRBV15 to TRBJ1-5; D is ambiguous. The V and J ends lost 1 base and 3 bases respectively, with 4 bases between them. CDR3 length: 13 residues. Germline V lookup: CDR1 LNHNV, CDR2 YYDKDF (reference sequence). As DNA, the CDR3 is TGTGCCACCAGCAGAGCTATCAATCAGCCCCAGCATTTT. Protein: CATSRAINQPQHF.

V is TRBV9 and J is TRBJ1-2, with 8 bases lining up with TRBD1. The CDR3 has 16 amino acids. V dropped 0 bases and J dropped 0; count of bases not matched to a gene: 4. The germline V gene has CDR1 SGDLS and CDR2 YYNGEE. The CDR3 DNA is TGTGCCAGCAGCGTAGGGGGACAGGCCACTAACTATGGCTACACCTTC. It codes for CASSVGGQATNYGYTF. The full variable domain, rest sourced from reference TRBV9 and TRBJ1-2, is DSGVTQTPKHLITATGQRVTLRCSPRSGDLSVYWYQQSLDQGLQFLIQYYNGEERAKGNILERFSAQQFPDLHSELNLSSLELGDSALYFCASSVGGQATNYGYTFGSGTRLTVV.

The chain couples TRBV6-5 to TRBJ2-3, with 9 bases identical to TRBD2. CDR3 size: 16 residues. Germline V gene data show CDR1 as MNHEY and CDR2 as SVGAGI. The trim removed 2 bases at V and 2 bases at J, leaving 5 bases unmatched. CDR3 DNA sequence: TGTGCCAGCAGTTACCGGGCGGGGGGGAACACAGATACGCAGTATTTT. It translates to CASSYRAGGNTDTQYF.

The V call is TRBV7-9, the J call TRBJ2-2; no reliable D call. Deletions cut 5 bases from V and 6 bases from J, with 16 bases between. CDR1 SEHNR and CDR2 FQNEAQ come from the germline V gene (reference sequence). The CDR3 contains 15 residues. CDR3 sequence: CASSKKTDPPGELFF. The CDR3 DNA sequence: TGTGCCAGCAGCAAAAAAACAGATCCGCCCGGGGAGCTGTTTTTT.

In DNA, the CDR3 is TGTGCCAGTAGTACTCCCGGACAGGGTGGAAAACTGTTTTTT. Amino acids: CASSTPGQGGKLFF. The J gene is TRBJ1-4, the V gene TRBV19; 8 bases align to TRBD1. The CDR3 has 14 amino acids. V gave up 4 bases and J gave up 10 bases; unmatched junction bases: 8. From germline, CDR1 is LNHDA and CDR2 SQIVND (reference sequence).

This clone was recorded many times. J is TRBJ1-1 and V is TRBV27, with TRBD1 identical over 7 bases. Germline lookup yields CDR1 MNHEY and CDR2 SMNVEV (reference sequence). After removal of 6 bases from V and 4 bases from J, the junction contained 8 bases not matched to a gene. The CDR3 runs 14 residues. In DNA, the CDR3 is TGTGCCAGCAGGTACCGAACAGGGGCCACTGAAGCTTTCTTT. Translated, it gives CASRYRTGATEAFF.

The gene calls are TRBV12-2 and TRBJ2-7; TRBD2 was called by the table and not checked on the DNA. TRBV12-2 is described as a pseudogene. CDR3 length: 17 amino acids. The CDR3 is CASRHPRDSGIGYEQYF. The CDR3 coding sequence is TGTGCAAGTCGCCATCCTAGAGATAGCGGGATTGGCTACGAGCAGTACTTC.

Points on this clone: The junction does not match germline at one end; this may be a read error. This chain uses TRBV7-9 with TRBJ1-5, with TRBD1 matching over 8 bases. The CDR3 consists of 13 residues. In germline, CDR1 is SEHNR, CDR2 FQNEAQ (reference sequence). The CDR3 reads CASRLDRGQPQHF. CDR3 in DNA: TGTGCCAGCAGGTTAGACAGGGGTCAGCCCCAGCATTTT.

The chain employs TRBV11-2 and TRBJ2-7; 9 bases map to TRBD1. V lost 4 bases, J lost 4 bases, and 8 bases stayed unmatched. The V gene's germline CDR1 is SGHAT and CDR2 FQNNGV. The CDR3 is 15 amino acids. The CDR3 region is CASSSGTGGLYEQYF. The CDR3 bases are TGTGCCAGCAGCTCCGGAACAGGGGGCCTGTACGAGCAGTACTTC.

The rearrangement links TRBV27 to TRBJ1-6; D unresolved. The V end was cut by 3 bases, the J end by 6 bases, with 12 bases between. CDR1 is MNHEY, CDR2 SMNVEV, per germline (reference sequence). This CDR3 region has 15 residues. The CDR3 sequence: CASSFVSQRNSPLHF. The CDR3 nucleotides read TGTGCCAGCAGTTTTGTCAGTCAACGTAATTCACCCCTCCACTTT.

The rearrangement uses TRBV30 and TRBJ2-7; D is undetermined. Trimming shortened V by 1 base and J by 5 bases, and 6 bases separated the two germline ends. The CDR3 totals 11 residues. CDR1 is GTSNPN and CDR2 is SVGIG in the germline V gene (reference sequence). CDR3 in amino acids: CAWSGLNEQYF. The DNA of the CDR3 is TGTGCCTGGAGTGGACTCAACGAGCAGTACTTC.

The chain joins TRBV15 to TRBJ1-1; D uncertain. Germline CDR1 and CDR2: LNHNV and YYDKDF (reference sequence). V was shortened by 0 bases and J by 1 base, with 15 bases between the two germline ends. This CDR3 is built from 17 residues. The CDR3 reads CATSRDRGQPSNTEAFF. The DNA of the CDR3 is TGTGCCACCAGCAGAGATCGCGGCCAGCCGTCGAACACTGAAGCTTTCTTT. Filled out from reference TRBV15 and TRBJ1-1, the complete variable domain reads DAMVIQNPRYQVTQFGKPVTLSCSQTLNHNVMYWYQQKSSQAPKLLFHYYDKDFNNEADTPDNFQSRRPNTSFCFLDIRSPGLGDTAMYLCATSRDRGQPSNTEAFFGQGTRLTVV.

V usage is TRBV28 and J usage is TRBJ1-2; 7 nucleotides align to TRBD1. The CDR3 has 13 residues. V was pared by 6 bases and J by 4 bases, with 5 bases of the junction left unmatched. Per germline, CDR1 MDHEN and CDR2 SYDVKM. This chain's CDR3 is CASSSDRLYGYTF. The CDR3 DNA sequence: TGTGCCAGCAGCTCGGACAGGCTCTATGGCTACACCTTC.

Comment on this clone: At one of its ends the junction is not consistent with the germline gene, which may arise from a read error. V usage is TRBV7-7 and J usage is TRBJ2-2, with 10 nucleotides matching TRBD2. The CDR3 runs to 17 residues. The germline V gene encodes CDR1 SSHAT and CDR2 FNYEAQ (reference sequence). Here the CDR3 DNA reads TGTGCTAGCAGCCGCAGGACTAGCGGAGCGAACACCGGGGAGCTGTTTTTT. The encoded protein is CASSRRTSGANTGELFF.

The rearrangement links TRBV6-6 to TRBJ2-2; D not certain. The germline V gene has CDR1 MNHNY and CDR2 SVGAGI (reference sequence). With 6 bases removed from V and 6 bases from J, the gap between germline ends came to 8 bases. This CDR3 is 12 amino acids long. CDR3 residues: CASRSGSGELFF. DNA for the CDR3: TGTGCCAGCAGGTCAGGTTCCGGGGAGCTGTTTTTT.

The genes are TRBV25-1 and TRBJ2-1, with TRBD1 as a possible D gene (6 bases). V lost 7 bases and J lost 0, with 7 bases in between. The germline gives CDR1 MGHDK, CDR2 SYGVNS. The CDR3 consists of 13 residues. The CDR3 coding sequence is TGTGCCAGCAAGGGGGTCTCCTACAATGAGCAGTTCTTC. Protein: CASKGVSYNEQFF.

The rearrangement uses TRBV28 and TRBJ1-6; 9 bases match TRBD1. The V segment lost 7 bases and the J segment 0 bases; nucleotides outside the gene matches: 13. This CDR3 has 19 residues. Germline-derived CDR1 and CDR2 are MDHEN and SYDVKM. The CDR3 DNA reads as TGTGCCAGCACCGACTCCTTACAGGGGGCGAGCTCCTATAATTCACCCCTCCACTTT. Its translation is CASTDSLQGASSYNSPLHF.

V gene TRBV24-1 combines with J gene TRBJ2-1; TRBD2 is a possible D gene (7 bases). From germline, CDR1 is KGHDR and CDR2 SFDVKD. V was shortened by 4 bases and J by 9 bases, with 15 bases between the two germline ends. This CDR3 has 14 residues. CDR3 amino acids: CATSEKGGVGEQFF. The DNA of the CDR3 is TGTGCCACCAGTGAAAAAGGGGGGGTAGGTGAGCAGTTCTTC.

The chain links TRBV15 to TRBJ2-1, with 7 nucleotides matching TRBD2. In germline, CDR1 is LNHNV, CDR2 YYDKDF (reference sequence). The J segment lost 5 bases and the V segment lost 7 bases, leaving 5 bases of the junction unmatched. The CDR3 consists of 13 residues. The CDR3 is CATTGGGDNEQFF. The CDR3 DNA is TGTGCCACCACCGGGGGAGGGGACAATGAGCAGTTCTTC.